The 25 T cell receptor beta chains given below trace back to one sample, sequenced in a study of blood T cell repertoires in COVID-19. This table comes from immunoSEQ multiplex PCR, and its TCRdb copy is limited to in-frame clones, with some not included. The sample contains roughly 190,000 clones, about 90% of which appear only once. Sequenced sample: peripheral blood. These receptors came from a man between 60 and 75 years old with active or convalescent COVID-19.

The rearrangement links TRBV5-1 to TRBJ2-2, with D possibly matching TRBD2 (5 bases). V was clipped by 0 bases and J by 7 bases, with 10 bases between them. The CDR3 runs 14 residues. Germline CDR1 reads SGHRS; CDR2 reads YFSETQ. The CDR3 DNA follows: TGCGCCAGCAGCTTGGAGGCTCGGGGCGGGGAGCTGTTTTTT. The encoded protein is CASSLEARGGELFF.

The gene calls are TRBV19 and TRBJ1-3; D gene ambiguous. The V end was cut by 10 bases, the J end by 0 bases, with 4 bases between. The germline V gene has CDR1 LNHDA and CDR2 SQIVND (reference sequence). This CDR3 has 11 amino acids. CDR3 residues: CATYSGNTIYF. CDR3 nucleotide sequence: TGTGCCACCTACTCTGGAAACACCATATATTTT.

This clone was observed a single time. The rearrangement joins TRBV7-8 to TRBJ2-1; 7 nucleotides match TRBD2. Germline-derived CDR1 and CDR2 are SGHVS and FQNEAQ. The V and J ends lost 2 bases and 3 bases, in that order; junction bases with no gene match: 7. The CDR3 is 16 residues long. CDR3 nucleotide sequence: TGTGCCAGCAGCTTAAGTCGGTGGGGGGGCTACAATGAGCAGTTCTTC. This gives the protein CASSLSRWGGYNEQFF.

The chain uses TRBV9 and TRBJ2-2; 13 bases fit TRBD2. The V segment lost 0 bases and the J segment 4 bases; nucleotides outside the gene matches: 3. Germline V gene lookup returns CDR1 SGDLS and CDR2 YYNGEE. The CDR3 has 17 amino acids. The chain's CDR3 is CASSVGGLAGFTGELFF. CDR3 nucleotides: TGTGCCAGCAGCGTAGGGGGACTAGCGGGGTTCACCGGGGAGCTGTTTTTT.

V is TRBV5-8 and J is TRBJ1-5, with TRBD1 identical over 7 bases. The V and J ends lost 7 bases and 2 bases, in that order; junction bases with no gene match: 6. The CDR3 consists of 14 residues. The germline gives CDR1 SGHTS, CDR2 YDEGEE. CDR3 nucleotide sequence: TGTGCCAGCTACAGGGGTCGAGGCAATCAGCCCCAGCATTTT. Amino acid sequence: CASYRGRGNQPQHF.

The rearrangement joins TRBV19 to TRBJ1-3; the match to TRBD1 covers 8 bases. Trimming took 7 bases from V and 2 from J; bases not matched to a gene: 4. The CDR3 consists of 14 residues. Germline-derived CDR1 and CDR2 are LNHDA and SQIVND (reference sequence). The CDR3 region has the DNA TGTGCCAGTACCCTGACAGGGGCTGGAAACACCATATATTTT. It specifies CASTLTGAGNTIYF.

The rearrangement joins TRBV30 to TRBJ2-7; 7 positions match TRBD2. Germline CDR1 and CDR2: GTSNPN and SVGIG (reference sequence). The CDR3 runs 16 residues. J was trimmed by 1 base and V by 2 bases; bases with no gene match: 11. The CDR3 coding sequence is TGTGCCTGGAGTAAGTCAGGGTGGGGGGGATCCTACGAGCAGTACTTC. Translation: CAWSKSGWGGSYEQYF.

This clone was observed once. The chain is built from TRBV5-1 and TRBJ2-7, with D maybe TRBD2 (6 bases). CDR3 size: 13 residues. Trimming cost V 7 bases and J 2 bases, with 13 bases left between them. Germline V gene sequence: CDR1 SGHRS, CDR2 YFSETQ. The CDR3 is CASAEPGAYEQYF. The DNA of the CDR3 is TGCGCCAGCGCCGAACCGGGAGCCTACGAGCAGTACTTC.

This chain connects TRBV3-1 (or the pseudogene TRBV3-2) to TRBJ1-1, with D possibly being TRBD1 (5 bases). The ends were cut back, 0 bases at V and 1 base at J, with 15 bases in the middle. The CDR3 has 17 amino acids. From germline, CDR1 is LGHDT and CDR2 YNNKEL (reference sequence). This chain's CDR3 is CASSQDRLTDRNTEAFF. DNA of the CDR3: TGTGCCAGCAGCCAAGATCGATTGACAGACAGGAACACTGAAGCTTTCTTT.

The genes are TRBV14 and TRBJ1-2, with 8 bases lining up with TRBD1. Germline V gene lookup returns CDR1 SGHDN and CDR2 FVKESK. CDR3 size: 15 residues. The J segment lost 3 bases and the V segment lost 1 base, leaving 4 bases of the junction unmatched. The chain's CDR3 is CASSQVAGGDYGYTF. CDR3 bases: TGTGCCAGCAGCCAAGTGGCAGGGGGCGACTATGGCTACACCTTC.

This clone was detected only once. The chain couples TRBV12-5 to TRBJ2-3, with TRBD2 matching 8 bases. CDR1 LGHNT and CDR2 FRNRAP come from the germline V gene. Trimming took 2 bases from V and 3 from J; bases not matched to a gene: 13. CDR3 length equals 18 residues. CDR3 DNA: TGTGCTAGTGGTTTGCCCGGGAGGGGGGGCAGTCGGACAGATACGCAGTATTTT. Translation gives CASGLPGRGGSRTDTQYF.

V is TRBV5-6 and J is TRBJ2-3, with D perhaps TRBD2 (6 bases). Trimming cost V 4 bases and J 3 bases, with 12 bases left between them. This CDR3 is 14 amino acids long. The germline V gene encodes CDR1 SGHDT and CDR2 YYEEEE. As DNA, the CDR3 is TGTGCCAGCAGCGACGGGGGTCGGACAGATACGCAGTATTTT. The encoded protein is CASSDGGRTDTQYF.

The J gene is TRBJ1-3, the V gene TRBV18; 8 bases match TRBD1. The CDR3 totals 16 residues. Germline loops: CDR1 KGHSH, CDR2 LQKENI. V was clipped by 3 bases and J by 3 bases; unmatched bases: 7. CDR3 nucleotides: TGTGCCAGCTCACCCACAACTACAGGGGGTGGAAACACCATATATTTT. It encodes CASSPTTTGGGNTIYF.

The chain couples TRBV2 to TRBJ1-6, with 8 bases aligning to TRBD1. CDR1 SNHLY and CDR2 FYNNEI come from the germline V gene. With V trimmed by 2 bases and J by 7 bases, 10 bases remained unmatched. This CDR3 spans 17 amino acids. Here the CDR3 reads CASSEYPTGGTNSPLHF. CDR3 nucleotide sequence: TGTGCCAGCAGTGAATACCCCACAGGGGGAACCAATTCACCCCTCCACTTT.

The chain employs TRBV7-9 and TRBJ1-3, with TRBD1 identical over 7 bases. V lost 8 bases to trimming and J lost 0 bases; unmatched junction nucleotides: 10. The CDR3 sequence is 16 residues long. Looked up from germline, CDR1 is SEHNR and CDR2 is FQNEAQ (reference sequence). The DNA of the CDR3 is TGTGCCAGCTCTCAGGGGGTAAGGGCCTCTGGAAACACCATATATTTT. Amino acids: CASSQGVRASGNTIYF.

This CDR3 is CASSHPRGNYGYTF. The CDR3 DNA reads TGTGCCAGTAGCCATCCGAGAGGGAACTATGGCTACACCTTC. The rearrangement links TRBV19 to TRBJ1-2; D unresolved. The CDR3 length is 14 residues. Between the trimmed V and J ends, which lost 6 bases and 2 bases, there was a span of 13 bases. Germline V gene lookup returns CDR1 LNHDA and CDR2 SQIVND (reference sequence).

The V and J genes are TRBV2 and TRBJ1-5; D uncertain. The V and J ends lost 3 bases and 0 bases respectively, with 6 bases between them. The CDR3 has 14 residues. CDR1 and CDR2 from the germline V gene are SNHLY and FYNNEI. The CDR3 DNA sequence: TGTGCCAGCAGTGAGCGACATAGCAATCAGCCCCAGCATTTT. It translates to CASSERHSNQPQHF.

The V gene is TRBV5-6, the J gene TRBJ2-1, with TRBD1 identical over 7 bases. With 0 bases clipped from V and 3 bases from J, the junction kept 0 bases outside the gene matches. The CDR3 contains 14 residues. The V gene's germline CDR1 is SGHDT and CDR2 YYEEEE. The CDR3 DNA is TGTGCCAGCAGCTTGGGACAGGGCTACAATGAGCAGTTCTTC. This translates into CASSLGQGYNEQFF.

This clone came up once. The chain couples TRBV6-5 to TRBJ1-5, with TRBD1 as a possible D gene (6 bases). Trimming took off 3 bases at V and 3 bases at J, with 9 bases between the two ends. The CDR3 loop spans 14 amino acids. Germline CDR1 reads MNHEY; CDR2 reads SVGAGI. DNA for the CDR3: TGTGCCAGCAGTTATCCAGGGGACAATCAGCCCCAGCATTTT. Its translation is CASSYPGDNQPQHF.

The J gene is TRBJ2-1, the V gene TRBV14, with TRBD2 as a possible D gene (5 bases). CDR3 length: 14 residues. Trimming stripped 5 bases from V and 8 bases from J, with 16 bases between. Germline V gives CDR1 SGHDN, CDR2 FVKESK. In DNA, the CDR3 is TGTGCCAGCAGCAATACGGTGAAGAGGGATGAGCAGTTCTTC. This translates into CASSNTVKRDEQFF.

The chain uses TRBV5-1 and TRBJ2-6; 7 positions agree with TRBD1. J lost 5 bases, V lost 4 bases, and 6 bases had no gene match. This CDR3 has 15 residues. Germline CDR1 is SGHRS and CDR2 is YFSETQ. The CDR3: CASSMTGLWANVLTF. In nucleotides, the CDR3 is TGCGCCAGCAGCATGACAGGGCTGTGGGCCAACGTCCTGACTTTC.

The V gene is TRBV30, the J gene TRBJ1-1; 7 positions agree with TRBD1. V shed 2 bases and J 5 bases; nucleotides not matched to a gene: 5. Germline V lookup: CDR1 GTSNPN, CDR2 SVGIG (reference sequence). CDR3 length: 13 amino acids. The CDR3 sequence: CAWSPQGRTEAFF. Here the CDR3 DNA reads TGTGCCTGGAGTCCACAGGGGCGGACTGAAGCTTTCTTT.

The CDR3 spells CASSVGTYSNYGYTF. The CDR3 DNA is TGTGCCAGTAGTGTCGGGACATACTCTAACTATGGCTACACCTTC. This sequence joins TRBV19 and TRBJ1-2; possibly TRBD1 for D (6 bases). With 5 bases removed from V and 0 bases from J, the gap between germline ends came to 13 bases. CDR1 is LNHDA and CDR2 is SQIVND in the germline V gene (reference sequence). The CDR3 has 15 amino acids.

The chain uses TRBV2 and TRBJ1-4; no clear D gene. The V gene lost 7 bases and the J gene lost 5 bases, with 14 bases spanning the gap. The CDR3 is 14 amino acids. Germline assignment: CDR1 SNHLY and CDR2 FYNNEI. The CDR3 loop is CASTLGGRNEKLFF. CDR3 bases: TGTGCCAGCACCCTAGGAGGAAGGAATGAAAAACTGTTTTTT.

This rearrangement joins TRBV7-2 to TRBJ2-3, with TRBD2 as a possible D gene (6 bases). This CDR3 is 15 amino acids long. Looked up from germline, CDR1 is SGHTA and CDR2 is FQGNSA. V gave up 0 bases and J gave up 10 bases, with 17 bases separating them. The CDR3 loop reads CASSLAERGGRAQYF. In DNA, the CDR3 is TGTGCCAGCAGCTTAGCTGAAAGGGGAGGCCGGGCGCAGTATTTT. Using reference TRBV7-2 and TRBJ2-3 for the parts outside the CDR3, the full variable domain is GAGVSQSPSNKVTEKGKDVELRCDPISGHTALYWYRQSLGQGLEFLIYFQGNSAPDKSGLPSDRFSAERTGGSVSTLTIQRTQQEDSAVYLCASSLAERGGRAQYFGPGTRLTVL.